The 25 T cell receptor beta chains listed next were all sequenced from one sample in a study of pediatric ulcerative colitis. Only in-frame clones appear in the TCRdb table, and some are missing; sequencing was by immunoSEQ multiplex PCR. Of roughly 30,000 clones listed, approximately 78% are singletons. Specimen: blood. The receptors stem from a boy between 10 and 17 years old with severe ulcerative colitis.

This clone has only a few counts. The CDR3 protein is CASSLSRGGNQPQHF. Written as DNA, the CDR3 is TGTGCCAGCAGCTTATCGCGGGGTGGCAATCAGCCCCAGCATTTT. The chain couples TRBV7-2 to TRBJ1-5; no clear D. V lost 2 bases and J lost 2, with 10 bases in between. Germline V lookup: CDR1 SGHTA, CDR2 FQGNSA. The CDR3 totals 15 residues.

The chain has TRBV6-6 and TRBJ2-5, with no clear D. Germline loops: CDR1 MNHNY, CDR2 SVGAGI (reference sequence). CDR3 length: 14 amino acids. The V end lost 0 bases, the J end lost 2 bases, and 7 bases lay between the germline ends. This CDR3 is CASSYSSRQETQYF. Written as DNA, the CDR3 is TGTGCCAGCAGTTACTCTTCCCGTCAAGAGACCCAGTACTTC.

The gene calls are TRBV11-2 and TRBJ1-5; 10 bases map to TRBD1. The CDR3 contains 17 residues. With V trimmed by 3 bases and J by 7 bases, 12 bases remained unmatched. Germline CDR1 reads SGHAT; CDR2 reads FQNNGV. The chain's CDR3 is CASSLGQGLSRGQPQHF. The CDR3 bases are TGTGCCAGCAGCTTGGGACAGGGGCTCTCCAGGGGCCAGCCCCAGCATTTT.

The chain is built from TRBV2 and TRBJ1-1; D is unresolved. Trimming cost V 10 bases and J 0 bases, with 15 bases left between them. CDR3 length: 14 amino acids. The germline CDR1 and CDR2 sequences are SNHLY and FYNNEI. CDR3 amino acids: CATRPRKMNTEAFF. For the CDR3, the DNA is TGTGCCACCAGACCTCGAAAGATGAACACTGAAGCTTTCTTT.

The chain has TRBV5-1 and TRBJ1-1, with D unresolved. Germline V gene lookup returns CDR1 SGHRS and CDR2 YFSETQ. Deletions cut 5 bases from V and 5 bases from J, with 19 bases between. This CDR3 has 15 residues. In DNA, the CDR3 is TGCGCCAGCAGAAAAGCGGGAAATGCGGAAACTGAAGCTTTCTTT. Protein: CASRKAGNAETEAFF.

This clone was detected only once. This rearrangement joins TRBV7-3 to TRBJ2-5; no clear D gene. This CDR3 comprises 14 residues. Germline V gives CDR1 SGHTA, CDR2 FQGTGA. Trimming shortened V by 5 bases and J by 1 base, and 11 bases separated the two germline ends. The CDR3 DNA follows: TGTGCCAGCAGCCTATTGACGCGCCAAGAGACCCAGTACTTC. Amino acids: CASSLLTRQETQYF.

The V and J genes are TRBV7-2 and TRBJ2-2, with 7 nucleotides matching TRBD1. Germline V gene data show CDR1 as SGHTA and CDR2 as FQGNSA. With V trimmed by 5 bases and J by 0 bases, 6 bases remained unmatched. The CDR3 is 16 amino acids. CDR3 in amino acids: CASSGTANANTGELFF. For the CDR3, the DNA is TGTGCCAGCAGCGGGACAGCCAACGCGAACACCGGGGAGCTGTTTTTT.

The V call is TRBV28, the J call TRBJ2-1; D ambiguous. From germline, CDR1 is MDHEN and CDR2 SYDVKM. The germline V and J ends were trimmed by 6 bases and 5 bases, with 14 bases remaining between them. This CDR3 region has 14 residues. Here the CDR3 DNA reads TGTGCCAGCAGCGCATTATTGGATGACAATGAGCAGTTCTTC. Amino acid sequence: CASSALLDDNEQFF.

This CDR3 is CASSKLAGGLDVYEQYF. The DNA of the CDR3 is TGTGCCAGCAGCAAACTAGCGGGGGGCCTTGACGTCTACGAGCAGTACTTC. The genes are TRBV21-1 and TRBJ2-7; TRBD2 is the table's D call, not checked against the DNA. TRBV21-1 is termed a pseudogene. This CDR3 region has 17 residues.

V is TRBV30 and J is TRBJ1-1; D is uncertain. The CDR3 totals 15 residues. With 0 bases removed from V and 5 bases from J, the gap between germline ends came to 16 bases. Germline V gene data show CDR1 as GTSNPN and CDR2 as SVGIG (reference sequence). The CDR3 sequence: CAWSVQNVGRTEAFF. The CDR3 coding sequence is TGTGCCTGGAGTGTTCAGAATGTTGGGAGGACTGAAGCTTTCTTT.

Worth noting for this clone: This CDR3 is also generated by other DNA sequences in the sample. The V and J genes are TRBV2 and TRBJ2-6; D remains ambiguous. The CDR3 consists of 17 residues. Germline CDR1 and CDR2: SNHLY and FYNNEI. Trimming shortened V by 3 bases and J by 1 base, and 13 bases separated the two germline ends. The CDR3 loop reads CASSDNVGGSGANVLTF. CDR3 nucleotide sequence: TGTGCCAGCAGTGATAACGTGGGCGGTTCTGGGGCCAACGTCCTGACTTTC.

The V and J genes are TRBV7-9 and TRBJ2-1, with D possibly called TRBD1 or TRBD2 (7 bases each). The germline V and J ends were trimmed by 7 bases and 9 bases, with 22 bases remaining between them. The CDR3 is 15 amino acids. CDR1 is SEHNR, CDR2 FQNEAQ, per germline (reference sequence). The CDR3: CASTFPGRAGGEQFF. The CDR3 DNA follows: TGTGCCAGCACCTTTCCGGGGAGGGCAGGGGGTGAGCAGTTCTTC.

The chain is built from TRBV7-2 and TRBJ2-3; D is ambiguous. V was clipped by 4 bases and J by 0 bases, with 11 bases between them. CDR3 length equals 15 residues. Germline CDR1 reads SGHTA; CDR2 reads FQGNSA. The CDR3 loop is CASSSTILSTDTQYF. In DNA form, the CDR3 reads TGTGCCAGCAGCTCTACTATACTAAGCACAGATACGCAGTATTTT.

This sequence joins TRBV18 and TRBJ2-1; tentatively, D is TRBD1 (5 bases). V dropped 8 bases and J dropped 4 bases, with 18 bases sitting between them. CDR1 is KGHSH and CDR2 is LQKENI in the germline V gene. The CDR3 covers 15 residues. Here the CDR3 DNA reads TGTGCCAGCCGAACAACATCGACAGATTACAATGAGCAGTTCTTC. Its protein is CASRTTSTDYNEQFF.

This chain connects TRBV5-6 to TRBJ1-4; D remains ambiguous. CDR3 length: 13 residues. V gave up 7 bases and J gave up 2 bases, with 9 bases separating them. Germline loops: CDR1 SGHDT, CDR2 YYEEEE. The DNA of the CDR3 is TGTGCCAGCGGGGAGCAGACTAATGAAAAACTGTTTTTT. Encoded protein: CASGEQTNEKLFF.

The chain is built from TRBV5-4 and TRBJ1-1, with a weak D call TRBD1 (5 bases). Germline V gene lookup returns CDR1 SGHNT and CDR2 YYREEE (reference sequence). There are 14 residues in the CDR3. V lost 3 bases, J lost 4 bases, and 13 bases lay in between. The CDR3 sequence is CASSSGRGGTEAFF. For the CDR3, the DNA is TGTGCCAGCAGCTCGGGGCGGGGCGGCACTGAAGCTTTCTTT.

This clone has more than one count but fewer than ten. The V and J genes are TRBV30 and TRBJ1-2; D gene unclear. CDR1 is GTSNPN and CDR2 is SVGIG in the germline V gene (reference sequence). CDR3 size: 15 residues. V was shortened by 0 bases and J by 2 bases, with 13 bases between the two germline ends. This CDR3 is CAWSVWGPLNYGYTF. CDR3 coding DNA: TGTGCCTGGAGTGTTTGGGGTCCTCTCAACTATGGCTACACCTTC.

This chain joins TRBV7-8 and TRBJ1-5; 8 bases line up with TRBD1. This CDR3 contains 15 residues. CDR1 and CDR2 from the germline V gene are SGHVS and FQNEAQ. With 5 bases clipped from V and 4 bases from J, the junction kept 7 bases outside the gene matches. CDR3 residues: CASSQRTGGNQPQHF. The CDR3 DNA sequence: TGTGCCAGCAGCCAGAGAACAGGGGGGAATCAGCCCCAGCATTTT.

The chain couples TRBV11-2 to TRBJ1-2, with 8 bases matching TRBD1. CDR1 is SGHAT and CDR2 is FQNNGV in the germline V gene. This CDR3 contains 15 residues. Losses at the gene ends were 4 bases for V and 6 bases for J; bases not matched to a gene: 10. The CDR3 sequence: CASSSHRTGRNGYTF. CDR3 coding DNA: TGTGCCAGCAGCTCTCACCGGACAGGGAGGAATGGCTACACCTTC. Full variable domain (outside the CDR3, taken from reference TRBV11-2 and TRBJ1-2): EAGVAQSPRYKIIEKRQSVAFWCNPISGHATLYWYQQILGQGPKLLIQFQNNGVVDDSQLPKDRFSAERLKGVDSTLKIQPAKLEDSAVYLCASSSHRTGRNGYTFGSGTRLTVV.

In this sample, this clone turned up once. V gene TRBV4-1 combines with J gene TRBJ1-5; TRBD1 agrees at 9 bases. Losses at the gene ends were 4 bases for V and 4 bases for J; bases not matched to a gene: 8. Germline CDR1 and CDR2: MGHRA and YSYEKL. The CDR3 loop spans 16 amino acids. CDR3: CASSPGQGVWNQPQHF. CDR3 bases: TGCGCCAGCAGCCCGGGACAGGGAGTTTGGAATCAGCCCCAGCATTTT.

The chain is built from TRBV15 and TRBJ1-5; D unclear. Germline CDR1 LNHNV, CDR2 YYDKDF (reference sequence). Trimming pared 0 bases from V and 8 bases from J, leaving 8 bases between. CDR3 length: 13 amino acids. CDR3 protein: CATSRDPWEPQHF. CDR3 bases: TGTGCCACCAGCAGAGATCCTTGGGAGCCCCAGCATTTT.

V gene TRBV9 combines with J gene TRBJ2-2, with D perhaps given as TRBD1 or TRBD2 (6 bases each). V gave up 4 bases and J gave up 4 bases, with 14 bases separating them. Germline loops: CDR1 SGDLS, CDR2 YYNGEE. The CDR3 spans 15 residues. The CDR3 DNA reads as TGTGCCAGCAGCCCCGAGGGGGGCATCACCGGGGAGCTGTTTTTT. Residues: CASSPEGGITGELFF. The entire variable domain, with the rest obtained from reference TRBV9 and TRBJ2-2, is as follows: DSGVTQTPKHLITATGQRVTLRCSPRSGDLSVYWYQQSLDQGLQFLIQYYNGEERAKGNILERFSAQQFPDLHSELNLSSLELGDSALYFCASSPEGGITGELFFGEGSRLTVL.

Written as DNA, the CDR3 is TGTGCCAGCAGCCCTAAATTCGGACTAGCGGGGGCGGGTGAGCAGTTCTTC. Its protein product is CASSPKFGLAGAGEQFF. The V gene is TRBV6-4, the J gene TRBJ2-1, with 13 bases matching TRBD2. Germline assignment: CDR1 MRHNA and CDR2 SNTAGT. Losses at the gene ends were 6 bases for V and 9 bases for J; bases not matched to a gene: 14. The CDR3 has 17 residues.

This chain links TRBV14 with TRBJ2-7, with a weak D call TRBD2 (6 bases). Germline loops: CDR1 SGHDN, CDR2 FVKESK. The CDR3 sequence is 13 residues long. Trimming stripped 2 bases from V and 6 bases from J, with 11 bases between. The CDR3 loop reads CASSQLAGSEQYF. The CDR3 DNA is TGTGCCAGCAGCCAACTTGCGGGGAGCGAGCAGTACTTC.

This clone turned up a few times. The rearrangement joins TRBV4-2 to TRBJ1-6; D not resolved. Germline CDR1 reads LGHNA; CDR2 reads YNFKEQ. CDR3 length: 17 amino acids. V lost 4 bases and J 0 bases, leaving 13 bases between the germline ends. Here the CDR3 DNA reads TGTGCCAGCAGCCCCAGTTGGGGAAGCTCCTATAATTCACCCCTCCACTTT. Encoded protein: CASSPSWGSSYNSPLHF.